The 32 T cell receptor beta chains below come from one sample, sequenced in a study of cytomegalovirus exposure and HLA in healthy donors. A multiplex PCR was run with 60 Vbeta primers and 13 Jbeta primers. Clones were sequenced by immunoSEQ multiplex PCR, and TCRdb holds only the in-frame ones, with some missing. Among some 150,000 clones, approximately 82% were seen once, and the ten largest hold approximately 3.2%. The sample comprised PBMCs. These receptors were obtained from a man aged 35-49 years in good health and CMV-seronegative.

This clone was recorded a few times. CDR3 sequence (DNA): TGTGCCAGCGGAACAGACGTGGGTGACTATGGCTACACCTTC. Translating it yields CASGTDVGDYGYTF. This sequence joins TRBV28 and TRBJ1-2; unclear D gene. Germline assignment: CDR1 MDHEN and CDR2 SYDVKM. The CDR3 is 14 amino acids. Trimming removed 8 bases at V and 3 bases at J, with 16 bases between.

The genes are TRBV29-1 and TRBJ2-1, with D maybe TRBD1 (5 bases). This CDR3 region has 13 residues. The germline CDR1 and CDR2 sequences are SQVTM and ANQGSEA. V lost 8 bases and J lost 10, with 21 bases in between. CDR3 DNA: TGCAGCCTCAGGGTGGCCCTATCGAGGGAGCAGTTCTTC. Protein product: CSLRVALSREQFF.

The chain couples TRBV19 to TRBJ1-5; weak D call: TRBD1 (6 bases). There are 15 residues in the CDR3. The V gene lost 3 bases and the J gene lost 1 base, with 10 bases spanning the gap. CDR1 is LNHDA and CDR2 is SQIVND in the germline V gene (reference sequence). The CDR3 loop reads CASSMTQGSNQPQHF. As DNA, the CDR3 is TGTGCCAGTAGTATGACTCAGGGGAGCAATCAGCCCCAGCATTTT.

This chain joins TRBV2 and TRBJ1-5; 12 positions match TRBD1. The trim removed 2 bases at V and 7 bases at J, leaving 6 bases unmatched. Germline V gene lookup returns CDR1 SNHLY and CDR2 FYNNEI. The CDR3 runs to 16 residues. The CDR3 is CASSEFTGQGAQPQHF. DNA of the CDR3: TGTGCCAGCAGTGAATTTACGGGACAGGGGGCACAGCCCCAGCATTTT.

This chain connects TRBV6-5 to TRBJ1-1; the match to TRBD1 covers 7 bases. This CDR3 has 16 amino acids. CDR1 and CDR2 from the germline V gene are MNHEY and SVGAGI. V shed 2 bases, J shed 4 bases, and the junction held 10 bases outside the gene matches. CDR3 region: CASSYLYRQGGTEAFF. CDR3 nucleotides: TGTGCCAGCAGTTACCTCTACCGGCAGGGGGGCACTGAAGCTTTCTTT.

This clone was found once. The chain joins TRBV5-3 to TRBJ1-2; no firm D call. TRBV5-3 is sorted into the ORF group, with uncertain function. With 0 bases removed from V and 2 bases from J, the gap between germline ends came to 14 bases. The CDR3 totals 16 residues. CDR3 DNA sequence: TGTGCCAGAAGCTTGGTTTGCGACTGGCCAAACTATGGCTACACCTTC. Amino acid sequence: CARSLVCDWPNYGYTF.

The chain has TRBV28 and TRBJ1-2; tentative D call: TRBD1 (6 bases). V lost 9 bases and J lost 2, with 13 bases in between. Germline-derived CDR1 and CDR2 are MDHEN and SYDVKM. This CDR3 comprises 13 residues. CDR3 in amino acids: CASTTGSNYGYTF. The DNA for the CDR3 is TGTGCCAGTACGACAGGTTCAAACTATGGCTACACCTTC.

In its sample, this clone was seen a few times. The chain combines TRBV4-3 with TRBJ2-1; D may be TRBD1 (7 bases). The ends were cut back, 1 base at V and 4 bases at J, with 11 bases in the middle. CDR1 and CDR2 (germline): LGHNA, YSLEER. The CDR3 covers 15 residues. CDR3 DNA: TGCGCCAGCAGCCAAGGCGGGACAGTATACAATGAGCAGTTCTTC. This encodes CASSQGGTVYNEQFF.

The rearrangement uses TRBV25-1 and TRBJ1-4, with 7 bases identical to TRBD1. CDR3 length: 12 amino acids. Per germline, CDR1 MGHDK and CDR2 SYGVNS. The V and J ends lost 3 bases and 8 bases, in that order; junction bases with no gene match: 0. CDR3 in DNA: TGTGCCAGCAGTGACAGGGGGGAAAAACTGTTTTTT. It encodes CASSDRGEKLFF.

The chain couples TRBV7-9 to TRBJ2-5; 12 bases fit TRBD2. J was trimmed by 3 bases and V by 5 bases; bases with no gene match: 7. This CDR3 region has 16 residues. The V gene's germline CDR1 is SEHNR and CDR2 FQNEAQ (reference sequence). CDR3 sequence: CASSPRLAGVKETQYF. The CDR3 nucleotides are TGTGCCAGCAGCCCTCGACTAGCGGGGGTTAAAGAGACCCAGTACTTC. The whole variable domain, remainder taken from reference TRBV7-9 and TRBJ2-5, is DTGVSQNPRHKITKRGQNVTFRCDPISEHNRLYWYRQTLGQGPEFLTYFQNEAQLEKSRLLSDRFSAERPKGSFSTLEIQRTEQGDSAMYLCASSPRLAGVKETQYFGPGTRLLVL.

V gene TRBV18 combines with J gene TRBJ1-1; a possible D gene is TRBD1 (6 bases). Trimming stripped 0 bases from V and 1 base from J, with 6 bases between. CDR3 length equals 14 residues. Germline CDR1 KGHSH, CDR2 LQKENI. The CDR3 region is CASSPPGGNTEAFF. CDR3 bases: TGTGCCAGCTCACCACCAGGGGGGAACACTGAAGCTTTCTTT.

V gene TRBV27 combines with J gene TRBJ1-1; 9 nucleotides agree with TRBD1. The V gene end was trimmed by 8 bases and the J gene end by 11 bases; junction bases not matched to a gene: 6. Germline-derived CDR1 and CDR2 are MNHEY and SMNVEV (reference sequence). The CDR3 sequence is 11 residues long. DNA of the CDR3: TGTGCCAGCGGGGACAGGGTTTTGGCTTTCTTT. This gives the protein CASGDRVLAFF.

V is TRBV2 and J is TRBJ1-2; 9 nucleotides align to TRBD1. The CDR3 consists of 12 residues. With V trimmed by 8 bases and J by 2 bases, 0 bases remained unmatched. CDR1 is SNHLY, CDR2 FYNNEI, per germline. CDR3 nucleotide sequence: TGTGCCAGCGGGACAGGGAACTATGGCTACACCTTC. Translated: CASGTGNYGYTF.

The gene calls are TRBV18 and TRBJ1-3; no firm D call. Looked up from germline, CDR1 is KGHSH and CDR2 is LQKENI. The CDR3 is 15 amino acids. Deletions cut 6 bases from V and 1 base from J, with 13 bases between. CDR3 protein: CASSPSGGSGNTIYF. For the CDR3, the DNA is TGTGCCAGCTCTCCCTCCGGAGGGTCTGGAAACACCATATATTTT. The whole variable domain, remainder taken from reference TRBV18 and TRBJ1-3, is NAGVMQNPRHLVRRRGQEARLRCSPMKGHSHVYWYRQLPEEGLKFMVYLQKENIIDESGMPKERFSAEFPKEGPSILRIQQVVRGDSAAYFCASSPSGGSGNTIYFGEGSWLTVV.

The chain combines TRBV7-2 with TRBJ2-5; 9 bases agree with TRBD2. V lost 0 bases to trimming and J lost 3 bases; unmatched junction nucleotides: 2. CDR1 is SGHTA, CDR2 FQGNSA, per germline. The CDR3 sequence is 15 residues long. As DNA, the CDR3 is TGTGCCAGCAGCTTAGCTTTAGCGGGGGAAGAGACCCAGTACTTC. This codes for CASSLALAGEETQYF.

The chain is built from TRBV7-9 and TRBJ2-7; 7 bases line up with TRBD1. The CDR3 totals 15 residues. The V segment lost 5 bases and the J segment 3 bases; nucleotides outside the gene matches: 10. From germline, CDR1 is SEHNR and CDR2 FQNEAQ (reference sequence). The CDR3 loop reads CASSPGQPLHYEQYF. CDR3 in DNA: TGTGCCAGCAGCCCGGGACAGCCCCTACACTACGAGCAGTACTTC.

Of note for this clone: Other DNA sequences from this sample encode an identical CDR3 as well. The V gene is TRBV6-1, the J gene TRBJ2-2, with D uncertain. V lost 8 bases to trimming and J lost 5 bases, with 18 bases between them. Germline lookup yields CDR1 MNHNS and CDR2 SASEGT. The CDR3 runs to 15 residues. CDR3 residues: CASLPLPTSTGELFF. CDR3 nucleotides: TGTGCCAGCCTTCCCCTTCCGACAAGTACCGGGGAGCTGTTTTTT.

The sample holds a few counts of this clone. The rearrangement uses TRBV27 and TRBJ1-2; no reliable D call. The germline V and J ends were trimmed by 0 bases and 2 bases, with 22 bases remaining between them. Germline CDR1 reads MNHEY; CDR2 reads SMNVEV (reference sequence). This CDR3 spans 19 amino acids. CDR3 in DNA: TGTGCCAGCAGTTTATCGGGCACACGAGTCGGGAAACTAAACTATGGCTACACCTTC. This sequence encodes CASSLSGTRVGKLNYGYTF.

The genes are TRBV10-3 and TRBJ2-1, with TRBD1 as a possible D gene (8 bases). This CDR3 has 15 residues. Trimming left V 5 bases short and J 5 bases short, with 16 bases between. The germline V gene encodes CDR1 ENHRY and CDR2 SYGVKD. CDR3 protein: CAISSQGGINNEQFF. DNA of the CDR3: TGTGCCATCAGTTCACAGGGGGGGATAAACAATGAGCAGTTCTTC.

The chain joins TRBV5-6 to TRBJ1-2, with D tentatively TRBD1 (5 bases). The CDR3 extends over 14 amino acids. Germline loops: CDR1 SGHDT, CDR2 YYEEEE. V was trimmed by 5 bases and J by 8 bases, leaving 19 bases between them. Written as DNA, the CDR3 is TGTGCCAGCAGAAAGGGGTGGTCCTCCTGGGGCTACACCTTC. Translated: CASRKGWSSWGYTF.

V and J are TRBV4-1 and TRBJ1-4; TRBD1 matches 9 bases. With 1 base clipped from V and 6 bases from J, the junction kept 6 bases outside the gene matches. Germline loops: CDR1 MGHRA, CDR2 YSYEKL. The CDR3 contains 16 residues. The CDR3 DNA sequence: TGCGCCAGCAGCCAAGTATCACGGACAGGGGATGAAAAACTGTTTTTT. Amino acids: CASSQVSRTGDEKLFF.

V usage is TRBV19 and J usage is TRBJ1-1, with 10 bases aligning to TRBD1. The CDR3 covers 17 residues. Trimming cost V 5 bases and J 5 bases; bases outside gene matches: 14. Germline V gene data show CDR1 as LNHDA and CDR2 as SQIVND (reference sequence). For the CDR3, the DNA is TGTGCCAGTAGTGTCTATTCGACAGGGGGCGGGAGGACTGAAGCTTTCTTT. Its translation: CASSVYSTGGGRTEAFF.

The rearrangement uses TRBV2 and TRBJ2-7; possible D gene TRBD1, 6 bases. The CDR3 has 15 amino acids. Germline values: CDR1 SNHLY, CDR2 FYNNEI. Trimming took off 2 bases at V and 3 bases at J, with 14 bases between the two ends. CDR3 sequence reads: CASSEHGGVIYEQYF. The DNA for the CDR3 is TGTGCCAGCAGTGAACATGGGGGCGTTATCTACGAGCAGTACTTC. The full variable domain, in which reference TRBV2 and TRBJ2-7 provide the parts outside the CDR3, is EPEVTQTPSHQVTQMGQEVILRCVPISNHLYFYWYRQILGQKVEFLVSFYNNEISEKSEIFDDQFSVERPDGSNFTLKIRSTKLEDSAMYFCASSEHGGVIYEQYFGPGTRLTVT.

Only a few counts were recorded for this clone. This chain links TRBV5-4 with TRBJ1-4, with D possibly being TRBD1 (6 bases). V was pared by 2 bases and J by 8 bases, with 16 bases between. Germline assignment: CDR1 SGHNT and CDR2 YYREEE (reference sequence). The CDR3 loop spans 15 amino acids. The CDR3 is CASSFTAVRGEKLFF. The CDR3 nucleotides are TGTGCCAGCAGCTTTACAGCCGTCAGGGGAGAAAAACTGTTTTTT.

The table lists this clone with a few counts. This chain joins TRBV5-1 and TRBJ2-7; 8 bases fit TRBD2. V dropped 2 bases and J dropped 7; count of bases not matched to a gene: 8. This CDR3 is 14 amino acids long. Germline V gives CDR1 SGHRS, CDR2 YFSETQ. CDR3 sequence reads: CASSLAGVIYEQYF. CDR3 coding DNA: TGCGCCAGCAGCTTAGCGGGGGTCATTTATGAGCAGTACTTC.

The chain couples TRBV9 to TRBJ1-3; D is perhaps TRBD1 (5 bases). The length of the CDR3 is 15 residues. The germline V gene has CDR1 SGDLS and CDR2 YYNGEE. With 4 bases removed from V and 4 bases from J, the gap between germline ends came to 15 bases. CDR3 nucleotides: TGTGCCAGCAGCCCACCCCAGGGTTCAGGAAACACCATATATTTT. Protein sequence: CASSPPQGSGNTIYF.

This chain uses TRBV2 with TRBJ2-3, with a tentative D call TRBD1 (6 bases). In germline, CDR1 is SNHLY, CDR2 FYNNEI. V gave up 6 bases and J gave up 3 bases, with 13 bases separating them. The CDR3 sequence is 14 residues long. CDR3 residues: CASRVGAATDTQYF. CDR3 bases: TGTGCCAGCAGAGTGGGGGCCGCGACAGATACGCAGTATTTT.

The chain couples TRBV5-5 to TRBJ1-2; TRBD1 is a possible D gene (5 bases). Germline lookup yields CDR1 SGHKS and CDR2 YYEKEE (reference sequence). The CDR3 has 13 amino acids. Trimming shortened V by 0 bases and J by 5 bases, and 8 bases separated the two germline ends. The CDR3 bases are TGTGCCAGCAGCTTGGACAGGTCGTATGGCTACACCTTC. Translating gives CASSLDRSYGYTF.

The genes are TRBV19 and TRBJ2-5; 7 bases match TRBD1. CDR1 is LNHDA, CDR2 SQIVND, per germline (reference sequence). The CDR3 extends over 16 amino acids. Trimming removed 3 bases from V and 5 bases from J; junction bases left unmatched: 12. The CDR3 reads CASSINPTGASETQYF. CDR3 nucleotide sequence: TGTGCCAGTAGTATTAACCCAACAGGGGCTTCGGAGACCCAGTACTTC.

The rearrangement links TRBV5-4 to TRBJ1-4; 7 bases are shared with TRBD1. The trim removed 3 bases at V and 2 bases at J, leaving 7 bases unmatched. Germline loops: CDR1 SGHNT, CDR2 YYREEE (reference sequence). The length of the CDR3 is 16 residues. This CDR3 reads CASSSGGGGTNEKLFF. For the CDR3, the DNA is TGTGCCAGCAGCTCAGGGGGTGGTGGTACTAATGAAAAACTGTTTTTT.

This chain links TRBV5-1 with TRBJ2-3, with no clear D. Trimming removed 4 bases from V and 0 bases from J, with 3 bases in between. The CDR3 spans 12 residues. Germline-derived CDR1 and CDR2 are SGHRS and YFSETQ. The CDR3 DNA reads TGCGCCAGCAGCCTTAGCACAGATACGCAGTATTTT. The encoded protein is CASSLSTDTQYF.

This clone was counted once. The V call is TRBV5-1, the J call TRBJ1-5, with a tentative D call TRBD1 (5 bases). This CDR3 contains 14 residues. Germline V CDR1 and CDR2: SGHRS, YFSETQ. The V gene lost 0 bases and the J gene lost 6 bases, with 10 bases spanning the gap. In nucleotides, the CDR3 is TGCGCCAGCAGCTTGGAAGGGACTCCTCAGCCCCAGCATTTT. It specifies CASSLEGTPQPQHF. Full variable domain (missing parts from reference TRBV5-1 and TRBJ1-5): KAGVTQTPRYLIKTRGQQVTLSCSPISGHRSVSWYQQTPGQGLQFLFEYFSETQRNKGNFPGRFSGRQFSNSRSEMNVSTLELGDSALYLCASSLEGTPQPQHFGDGTRLSIL.